These 30 T cell receptor beta chains share one sample of origin, sequenced in a study of CD8 T cells in Susac syndrome. It was with random hexamers that roughly 0.5 to 1 ug RNA was reverse transcribed. A single record per CDR3 protein comes from TCRdb applying MiXCR to the immunoSEQ multiplex PCR reads. This table holds around 300,000 distinct CDR3 sequences, over 75% found once. Sequencing used CD8+ T cells from PBMCs. Source of these receptors: a human donor with multiple sclerosis.

The V gene is TRBV2, the J gene TRBJ2-1, with D uncertain. The CDR3 spans 17 residues. Per the germline V gene, CDR1 is SNHLY and CDR2 is FYNNEI. V was cut by 0 bases and J by 0 bases, with 12 bases left in between. CDR3 DNA: TGTGCCAGCAGTGAAGCGGGTCTGGCGAGCTCCTACAATGAGCAGTTCTTC. Translation: CASSEAGLASSYNEQFF.

V and J are TRBV6-6 and TRBJ1-1, with D possibly TRBD1 on 6 matching bases. Per the germline V gene, CDR1 is MNHNY and CDR2 is SVGAGI (reference sequence). Between the trimmed V and J ends, which lost 2 bases and 1 base, there was a span of 14 bases. The CDR3 length is 16 residues. The CDR3 is CASSYPSDRQNTEAFF. In DNA, the CDR3 is TGTGCCAGCAGTTACCCCTCCGACAGGCAGAACACTGAAGCTTTCTTT.

This clonotype was found once. The rearrangement joins TRBV20-1 to TRBJ2-1, with 15 bases that match TRBD2. Per germline, CDR1 DFQATT and CDR2 SNEGSKA (reference sequence). V was pared by 0 bases and J by 4 bases, with 7 bases of the junction left unmatched. This CDR3 is 18 amino acids long. CDR3 loop: CSARDGLAGGNRYNEQFF. The CDR3 nucleotides are TGCAGTGCTAGAGATGGACTAGCGGGAGGGAACAGGTACAATGAGCAGTTCTTC.

V is TRBV27 and J is TRBJ2-1; possibly TRBD1 for D (5 bases). CDR1 and CDR2 from the germline V gene are MNHEY and SMNVEV (reference sequence). V shed 6 bases and J shed 8 bases, with 14 bases lying between them. The CDR3 extends over 13 amino acids. The CDR3 DNA follows: TGTGCCAGCAGAACACAGGATTGGGATGAGCAGTTCTTC. Protein: CASRTQDWDEQFF.

V gene TRBV20-1 combines with J gene TRBJ1-2; perhaps TRBD1 as D (5 bases). This CDR3 is 12 amino acids long. Per the germline V gene, CDR1 is DFQATT and CDR2 is SNEGSKA (reference sequence). Between the trimmed V and J ends, which lost 3 bases and 9 bases, there was a span of 14 bases. CDR3 coding DNA: TGCAGTGCTAGGCAAGGGGAACGGAGCTACACCTTC. Translation gives CSARQGERSYTF.

V usage is TRBV7-8 and J usage is TRBJ2-3, with unresolved D. The germline V gene encodes CDR1 SGHVS and CDR2 FQNEAQ. CDR3 size: 12 residues. V was shortened by 8 bases and J by 2 bases, with 8 bases between the two germline ends. The CDR3 coding sequence is TGTGCCAGCCACGAAAACACAGATACGCAGTATTTT. Protein: CASHENTDTQYF.

This sequence joins TRBV6-2 or TRBV6-3 and TRBJ2-7; tentatively, D is TRBD2 (5 bases). The CDR3 is made up of 13 amino acids. Germline lookup yields CDR1 MNHEY and CDR2 SVGEGT. The V end was cut by 0 bases, the J end by 6 bases, with 9 bases between. CDR3 protein: CASSYSSGVEQYF. Written as DNA, the CDR3 is TGTGCCAGCAGTTACTCATCCGGGGTCGAGCAGTACTTC.

The chain couples TRBV7-2 to TRBJ2-1; a weak D match, TRBD2 (6 bases). V was cut by 1 base and J by 8 bases, with 12 bases left in between. The length of the CDR3 is 14 residues. Germline-derived CDR1 and CDR2 are SGHTA and FQGNSA. For the CDR3, the DNA is TGTGCCAGCAGCTTAGTTTCGCGGGACCATGAGCAGTTCTTC. Amino acids: CASSLVSRDHEQFF.

The chain is built from TRBV28 and TRBJ2-7; maybe TRBD1 (5 bases). CDR3 length equals 18 residues. V lost 5 bases, J lost 3 bases, and 26 bases lay in between. Looked up from germline, CDR1 is MDHEN and CDR2 is SYDVKM. The CDR3 loop is CASSDQGYSPTLDYEQYF. For the CDR3, the DNA is TGTGCCAGCAGTGACCAGGGCTACTCCCCGACCCTAGACTACGAGCAGTACTTC.

The chain has TRBV29-1 and TRBJ1-1; no clear D gene. Looked up from germline, CDR1 is SQVTM and CDR2 is ANQGSEA. This CDR3 spans 15 amino acids. V was cut by 1 base and J by 1 base, with 13 bases left in between. The CDR3 DNA follows: TGCAGCGTTGAAGCTGGTATGGCGGCGAACACTGAAGCTTTCTTT. Residues: CSVEAGMAANTEAFF.

This chain joins TRBV28 and TRBJ1-2, with 7 bases identical to TRBD1. The CDR3 spans 14 residues. Germline V gene data show CDR1 as MDHEN and CDR2 as SYDVKM. Trimming cost V 8 bases and J 4 bases; bases outside gene matches: 10. CDR3 sequence (DNA): TGTGCCAGCGGGTGGGACAGCAAGTCCTATGGCTACACCTTC. The encoded protein is CASGWDSKSYGYTF.

The V and J genes are TRBV14 and TRBJ2-1, with D uncertain. The CDR3 has 12 residues. Deletions cut 0 bases from V and 8 bases from J, with 5 bases between. Per germline, CDR1 SGHDN and CDR2 FVKESK. The CDR3 coding sequence is TGTGCCAGCAGCCAAGATGGATATGAGCAGTTCTTC. Translated, it gives CASSQDGYEQFF.

This chain uses TRBV6-6 with TRBJ2-5; 8 bases line up with TRBD2. V lost 8 bases and J lost 5; bases outside the gene matches: 13. Germline assignment: CDR1 MNHNY and CDR2 SVGAGI (reference sequence). There are 15 residues in the CDR3. CDR3 amino acids: CASHLFGREAETQYF. In DNA, the CDR3 is TGTGCCAGCCACCTCTTTGGGCGGGAGGCGGAGACCCAGTACTTC.

The chain employs TRBV5-4 and TRBJ1-6; no clear D. Trimming stripped 0 bases from V and 7 bases from J, with 8 bases between. The V gene's germline CDR1 is SGHNT and CDR2 YYREEE (reference sequence). The CDR3 has 14 amino acids. The CDR3 DNA reads TGTGCCAGCAGCTTGGCCCCAGAGAATTCACCCCTCCACTTT. It yields the protein CASSLAPENSPLHF.

The gene calls are TRBV24-1 and TRBJ2-3, with 9 bases identical to TRBD2. Germline assignment: CDR1 KGHDR and CDR2 SFDVKD. This CDR3 contains 14 residues. V trimming: 9 bases; J trimming: 8 bases; junction bases outside the gene matches: 11. The CDR3 is CATGSSGMEGTQYF. CDR3 DNA: TGTGCCACCGGATCTAGCGGGATGGAAGGTACGCAGTATTTT.

J is TRBJ2-1 and V is TRBV19, with 10 bases identical to TRBD2. Germline V gene sequence: CDR1 LNHDA, CDR2 SQIVND (reference sequence). After removal of 4 bases from V and 5 bases from J, the junction contained 14 bases not matched to a gene. This CDR3 contains 18 residues. CDR3 protein: CASSTLELAGRTNNEQFF. CDR3 nucleotide sequence: TGTGCCAGTAGTACTCTAGAACTAGCGGGACGAACTAACAATGAGCAGTTCTTC.

This chain connects TRBV2 to TRBJ1-1, with D possibly being TRBD1 (6 bases). Trimming pared 5 bases from V and 4 bases from J, leaving 14 bases between. Germline-derived CDR1 and CDR2 are SNHLY and FYNNEI. This CDR3 spans 14 amino acids. The CDR3 DNA sequence: TGTGCCAGCAGTCACAGGGTCGGGACCACTGAAGCTTTCTTT. The encoded protein is CASSHRVGTTEAFF.

The chain is built from TRBV4-3 and TRBJ1-1, with D perhaps matching TRBD1 (5 bases). V shed 1 base and J shed 3 bases, with 9 bases lying between them. The CDR3 is 14 residues long. Germline V CDR1 and CDR2: LGHNA, YSLEER. The CDR3 nucleotides read TGCGCCAGCAGCCAAGCGTGGGGGGACACTGAAGCTTTCTTT. It codes for CASSQAWGDTEAFF.

This clonotype showed up just once. CDR3 protein: CASSHAGIPSYEQYF. In DNA form, the CDR3 reads TGTGCCAGCAGCCACGCGGGGATCCCCTCCTACGAGCAGTACTTC. The chain is built from TRBV27 and TRBJ2-7; TRBD2 might be the D (6 bases). Per the germline V gene, CDR1 is MNHEY and CDR2 is SMNVEV (reference sequence). The germline V and J ends were trimmed by 6 bases and 0 bases, with 15 bases remaining between them. This CDR3 has 15 amino acids.

This rearrangement joins TRBV2 to TRBJ2-3; 14 positions match TRBD2. The CDR3 loop spans 17 amino acids. Germline V CDR1 and CDR2: SNHLY, FYNNEI. The J segment lost 2 bases and the V segment lost 9 bases, leaving 10 bases of the junction unmatched. CDR3 sequence reads: CARARTSGGPATDTQYF. Written as DNA, the CDR3 is TGTGCCAGGGCCCGGACTAGCGGGGGGCCGGCCACAGATACGCAGTATTTT.

V usage is TRBV11-2 and J usage is TRBJ2-3; D may match TRBD1 or TRBD2 (6 bases each). CDR3 length: 15 amino acids. With 3 bases removed from V and 2 bases from J, the gap between germline ends came to 12 bases. Germline V gene data show CDR1 as SGHAT and CDR2 as FQNNGV. CDR3 loop: CASSLIPGATDTQYF. The CDR3 nucleotides read TGTGCCAGCAGCTTGATTCCGGGGGCCACAGATACGCAGTATTTT.

The chain is built from TRBV6-2 or TRBV6-3 and TRBJ2-7, with D possibly being TRBD1 or TRBD2 (5 bases each). Germline V gene sequence: CDR1 MNHEY, CDR2 SVGEGT. CDR3 length: 12 residues. Trimming removed 10 bases from V and 3 bases from J, with 13 bases in between. The CDR3 here is CATQWGFYEQYF. CDR3 nucleotide sequence: TGTGCCACCCAGTGGGGGTTCTACGAGCAGTACTTC.

V and J are TRBV7-9 and TRBJ2-1, with D maybe TRBD2 (6 bases). Germline V lookup: CDR1 SEHNR, CDR2 FQNEAQ (reference sequence). This CDR3 has 16 amino acids. V was shortened by 1 base and J by 4 bases, with 14 bases between the two germline ends. In nucleotides, the CDR3 is TGTGCCAGCAGCTTAGATGCCAGCGGGCGTTACAATGAGCAGTTCTTC. Its translation: CASSLDASGRYNEQFF.

The V gene is TRBV21-1, the J gene TRBJ2-5; TRBD1 was called by the table and not checked on the DNA. TRBV21-1 is designated a pseudogene. The CDR3 has 15 amino acids. The DNA of the CDR3 is TGTGCCAGCAGCCCTGGGGCCGGCGGTCAAGAGACCCAGTACTTC. This translates into CASSPGAGGQETQYF.

The V and J genes are TRBV7-9 and TRBJ1-2; 7 bases are a match to TRBD1. Per germline, CDR1 SEHNR and CDR2 FQNEAQ (reference sequence). The CDR3 runs 16 residues. Unmatched junction bases numbered 13, after V lost 4 bases and J lost 5 bases. Here the CDR3 reads CASSYTTGEGVYGYTF. The CDR3 region has the DNA TGTGCCAGCAGCTACACCACAGGGGAGGGTGTGTATGGCTACACCTTC.

The chain uses TRBV4-3 and TRBJ2-5; D not resolved. The V gene's germline CDR1 is LGHNA and CDR2 YSLEER. V was pared by 0 bases and J by 2 bases, with 16 bases between. This CDR3 comprises 17 residues. CDR3 in amino acids: CASSQERIGWGQETQYF. DNA of the CDR3: TGCGCCAGCAGCCAAGAAAGAATCGGCTGGGGTCAAGAGACCCAGTACTTC.

This rearrangement joins TRBV10-3 to TRBJ2-7, with TRBD1 matching over 8 bases. This CDR3 contains 15 residues. Germline trimming cut 6 bases from V and 2 bases from J; bases unmatched to any gene: 9. CDR1 is ENHRY, CDR2 SYGVKD, per germline. The CDR3 DNA sequence: TGTGCCATCAGCCCAGGACAGGGAAGTACCTACGAGCAGTACTTC. This translates into CAISPGQGSTYEQYF.

The chain links TRBV2 to TRBJ2-2; a possible D gene is TRBD2 (5 bases). This CDR3 is built from 15 residues. CDR1 and CDR2 from the germline V gene are SNHLY and FYNNEI. The V end was cut by 4 bases, the J end by 4 bases, with 13 bases between. The CDR3 coding sequence is TGTGCCAGCAGTGCGAGGGTCAGTCTCACCGGGGAGCTGTTTTTT. Translation: CASSARVSLTGELFF.

The genes are TRBV13 and TRBJ2-7; 11 bases are shared with TRBD1. The CDR3 length is 15 residues. CDR1 and CDR2 from the germline V gene are PRHDT and FYEKMQ (reference sequence). The V segment lost 5 bases and the J segment 3 bases; nucleotides outside the gene matches: 6. The CDR3 DNA sequence: TGTGCCAGCAGCCACGGGGGGACAGGGGGCTACGAGCAGTACTTC. Translated, it gives CASSHGGTGGYEQYF.

This clonotype was counted only a few times. The V and J genes are TRBV5-6 and TRBJ2-1, with TRBD1 matching 9 bases. The CDR3 loop spans 14 amino acids. With 1 base clipped from V and 10 bases from J, the junction kept 6 bases outside the gene matches. Germline CDR1 SGHDT, CDR2 YYEEEE. The CDR3 sequence is CASSLTGGREEQFF. In DNA, the CDR3 is TGTGCCAGCAGCTTGACAGGGGGCCGAGAGGAGCAGTTCTTC. The full variable domain, its missing parts supplied by reference TRBV5-6 and TRBJ2-1, is DAGVTQSPTHLIKTRGQQVTLRCSPKSGHDTVSWYQQALGQGPQFIFQYYEEEERQRGNFPDRFSGHQFPNYSSELNVNALLLGDSALYLCASSLTGGREEQFFGPGTRLTVL.